The source of this T cell receptor beta chain is a study of T cells expressing NK-cell markers. Overall study: Obtained from sorted CD3+CD56+NKG2C+, CD3+CD56+NKG2C- and CD3+CD56-NKG2C+ T cells were the TCR beta repertoires. Overall study findings and caveats: Expanded clones of NKG2C+ T cells had an unclear HCMV specificity. The CD3+CD56-NKG2C+ fraction of a handful of donors was likewise dominated by these clonotypes.

As regards this clonotype: Its antigen is unknown.

Beta-chain TCR cDNA was generated via 5'RACE template switching with UMIs. TCRdb reanalyzed the 5' RACE reads, giving one entry per CDR3 protein sequence and no DNA. The sample holds about 440,000 distinct CDR3 sequences. The CDR3 consists of 14 residues. Sequenced material: blood T cells: a sorted CD56 or NKG2C T cell subset, CD4+ or CD8+ T cells, or bulk PBMC T cells (not recorded which). This receptor was obtained from a woman between 18 and 70 years old in good health. This chain joins TRBV12-3 or TRBV12-4 and TRBJ1-2; TCRdb designates TRBD1, a call that cannot be tested without DNA. The CDR3 loop is CASSLALNRGGYTF.